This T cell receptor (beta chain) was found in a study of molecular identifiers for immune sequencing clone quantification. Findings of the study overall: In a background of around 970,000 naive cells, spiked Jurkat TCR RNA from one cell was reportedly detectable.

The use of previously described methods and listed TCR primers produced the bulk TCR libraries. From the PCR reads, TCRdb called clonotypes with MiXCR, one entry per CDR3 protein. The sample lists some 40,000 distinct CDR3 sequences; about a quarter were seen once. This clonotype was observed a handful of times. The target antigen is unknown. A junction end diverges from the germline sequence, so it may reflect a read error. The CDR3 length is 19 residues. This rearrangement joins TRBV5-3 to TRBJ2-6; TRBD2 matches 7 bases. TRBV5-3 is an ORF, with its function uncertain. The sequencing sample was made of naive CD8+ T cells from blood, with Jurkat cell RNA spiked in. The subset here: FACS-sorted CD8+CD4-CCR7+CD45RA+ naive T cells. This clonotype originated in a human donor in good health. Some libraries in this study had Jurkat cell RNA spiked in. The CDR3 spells CASSLALGGSGSGANVLTF. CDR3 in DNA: TGTGCCAGCAGCTTGGCCCTGGGCGGGAGTGGCTCTGGGGCCAACGTCCTGACTTTC.